The present entry profiles one T cell receptor (beta chain) with its context. CDR1 SGHNT and CDR2 YENEEA come from the germline V gene. J was trimmed by 4 bases and V by 4 bases; bases with no gene match: 10. The CDR3 loop spans 17 amino acids. The repertoire was sequenced with immunoSEQ multiplex PCR; TCRdb's copy has only in-frame clones and lacks some. The sample contains about 370,000 clones, roughly nine tenths of which appear only once. This sample is drawn from a study of blood T cell repertoires in COVID-19. Study background: Samples came from the United States, Italy and Spain, spanning acute and convalescent COVID-19.

The Seattle site enrolled patients during active infection and followed them longitudinally. The rearrangement uses TRBV11-3 and TRBJ2-3, with TRBD2 identical over 11 bases. The source is a woman aged 30 to 39 with COVID-19, enrolled during active disease. The sequencing input was peripheral blood. This chain's CDR3 is CASSSPWTSGFSDTQYF. CDR3 bases: TGTGCCAGCAGCTCCCCATGGACTAGCGGGTTCTCAGATACGCAGTATTTT.